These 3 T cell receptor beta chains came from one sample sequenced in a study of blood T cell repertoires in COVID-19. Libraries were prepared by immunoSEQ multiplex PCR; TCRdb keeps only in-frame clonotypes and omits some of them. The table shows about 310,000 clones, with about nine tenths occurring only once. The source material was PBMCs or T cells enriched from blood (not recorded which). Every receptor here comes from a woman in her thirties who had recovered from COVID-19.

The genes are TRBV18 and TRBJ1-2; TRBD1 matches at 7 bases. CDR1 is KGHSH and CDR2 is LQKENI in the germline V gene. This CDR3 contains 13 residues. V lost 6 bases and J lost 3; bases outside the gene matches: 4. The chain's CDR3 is CASSTGQDYGYTF. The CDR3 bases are TGTGCCAGCTCCACCGGACAGGACTATGGCTACACCTTC.

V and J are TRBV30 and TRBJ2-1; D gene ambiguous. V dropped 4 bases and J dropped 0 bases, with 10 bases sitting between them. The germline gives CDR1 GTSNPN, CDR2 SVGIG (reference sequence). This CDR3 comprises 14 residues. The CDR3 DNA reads TGTGCCTGGAAGCTAGAGAGCTCCTACAATGAGCAGTTCTTC. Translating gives CAWKLESSYNEQFF. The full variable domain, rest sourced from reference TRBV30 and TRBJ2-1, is SQTIHQWPATLVQPVGSPLSLECTVEGTSNPNLYWYRQAAGRGLQLLFYSVGIGQISSEVPQNLSASRPQDRQFILSSKKLLLSDSGFYLCAWKLESSYNEQFFGPGTRLTVL.

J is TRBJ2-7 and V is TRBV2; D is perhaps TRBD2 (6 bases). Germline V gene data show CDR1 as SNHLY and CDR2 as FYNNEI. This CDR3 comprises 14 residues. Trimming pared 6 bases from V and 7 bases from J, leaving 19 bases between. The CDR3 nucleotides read TGTGCCAGCAGGATTCCTCGGGAGCGTGAAGAGCAGTACTTC. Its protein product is CASRIPREREEQYF. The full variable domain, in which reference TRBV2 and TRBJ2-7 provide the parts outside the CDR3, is EPEVTQTPSHQVTQMGQEVILRCVPISNHLYFYWYRQILGQKVEFLVSFYNNEISEKSEIFDDQFSVERPDGSNFTLKIRSTKLEDSAMYFCASRIPREREEQYFGPGTRLTVT.